The 19 T cell receptor beta chains below come from one sample, sequenced in a study of shared clonotypes between healthy human individuals. Assay used: immunoSEQ multiplex PCR; TCRdb lists only in-frame clones, some missing. Of fewer than 700,000 clones in the sample, approximately 95% were seen once. Terminally differentiated effector memory CD45RA+ cells were excluded from the naive CD8 cells, which were CD45RO-negative and positively selected for CCR7. The specimen was naive CD8+ T cells sorted from blood. The receptors derive from a woman in her 30s in good health.

DNA of the CDR3: TGTGCCAGCAGTGAAGAAGGTGCCCTAGCGGGTTGGGAGACCCAGTACTTC. As protein: CASSEEGALAGWETQYF. The chain joins TRBV2 to TRBJ2-5, with 8 bases lining up with TRBD2. V shed 1 base, J shed 5 bases, and the junction held 12 bases outside the gene matches. Looked up from germline, CDR1 is SNHLY and CDR2 is FYNNEI. This CDR3 comprises 17 residues.

This clone has more than one count but fewer than ten. The genes are TRBV5-6 and TRBJ1-5; D remains ambiguous. The CDR3 has 13 amino acids. The ends were cut back, 0 bases at V and 11 bases at J, with 12 bases in the middle. Germline V lookup: CDR1 SGHDT, CDR2 YYEEEE. The CDR3 bases are TGTGCCAGCAGCTTGGGAGACGCAGGAGCCCAGCATTTT. Translated, it gives CASSLGDAGAQHF.

The J gene is TRBJ2-5, the V gene TRBV28, with TRBD1 matching 8 bases. The CDR3 totals 15 residues. Per the germline V gene, CDR1 is MDHEN and CDR2 is SYDVKM. V was clipped by 6 bases and J by 5 bases; unmatched bases: 11. DNA of the CDR3: TGTGCCAGCAGCTTGGGTTCGACAGGGGATGAGACCCAGTACTTC. Amino acids: CASSLGSTGDETQYF.

The chain recombines TRBV28 with TRBJ2-7; TRBD2 agrees at 9 bases. The germline CDR1 and CDR2 sequences are MDHEN and SYDVKM. Unmatched junction bases numbered 6, after V lost 4 bases and J lost 2 bases. The CDR3 sequence is 15 residues long. The CDR3 bases are TGTGCCAGCAGTTGGACTAGCGAATCAACCTACGAGCAGTACTTC. Its translation: CASSWTSESTYEQYF.

V usage is TRBV19 and J usage is TRBJ1-5, with unresolved D. The CDR3 length is 15 residues. Trimming pared 3 bases from V and 6 bases from J, leaving 15 bases between. CDR1 and CDR2 (germline): LNHDA, SQIVND (reference sequence). CDR3 DNA sequence: TGTGCCAGTAGTATTGACGGGGATACGGGTCAGCCCCAGCATTTT. It is translated as CASSIDGDTGQPQHF.

V and J are TRBV19 and TRBJ2-5, with 8 bases lining up with TRBD1. CDR3 length: 13 amino acids. Germline-derived CDR1 and CDR2 are LNHDA and SQIVND (reference sequence). The V segment lost 3 bases and the J segment 3 bases; nucleotides outside the gene matches: 0. The CDR3 here is CASSMGQEETQYF. The CDR3 DNA is TGTGCCAGTAGTATGGGACAGGAAGAGACCCAGTACTTC.

The chain recombines TRBV29-1 with TRBJ2-2, with 7 bases aligning to TRBD2. The length of the CDR3 is 14 residues. J lost 5 bases, V lost 6 bases, and 9 bases had no gene match. From germline, CDR1 is SQVTM and CDR2 ANQGSEA. In DNA form, the CDR3 reads TGCAGCGTCGCTAGCGGTGGAGGAACCGGGGAGCTGTTTTTT. Its protein product is CSVASGGGTGELFF.

The CDR3 bases are TGCGCCAGCAGCTTGGAGGGTCGGATCACAGATACGCAGTATTTT. This codes for CASSLEGRITDTQYF. The chain couples TRBV5-1 to TRBJ2-3; D unclear. CDR1 and CDR2 (germline): SGHRS, YFSETQ. There are 15 residues in the CDR3. Between the trimmed V and J ends, which lost 0 bases and 2 bases, there was a span of 10 bases. Supplemented by reference TRBV5-1 and TRBJ2-3, the full variable domain reads KAGVTQTPRYLIKTRGQQVTLSCSPISGHRSVSWYQQTPGQGLQFLFEYFSETQRNKGNFPGRFSGRQFSNSRSEMNVSTLELGDSALYLCASSLEGRITDTQYFGPGTRLTVL.

The chain combines TRBV27 with TRBJ2-7, with a possible D match to TRBD2 (5 bases). V was clipped by 0 bases and J by 2 bases, with 14 bases between them. Per the germline V gene, CDR1 is MNHEY and CDR2 is SMNVEV (reference sequence). There are 16 residues in the CDR3. The CDR3 nucleotides read TGTGCCAGCAGTTTATCACTAGGGCCCCTTGCCTACGAGCAGTACTTC. It codes for CASSLSLGPLAYEQYF.

The chain employs TRBV4-1 and TRBJ2-1; D might be TRBD2 (5 bases). The CDR3 is 14 residues long. CDR1 and CDR2 from the germline V gene are MGHRA and YSYEKL. V dropped 9 bases and J dropped 0 bases, with 12 bases sitting between them. The CDR3 sequence is CASREPGSYNEQFF. As DNA, the CDR3 is TGCGCCAGTCGGGAACCCGGCTCCTACAATGAGCAGTTCTTC.

V is TRBV5-6 and J is TRBJ2-5, with D perhaps matching TRBD1 (5 bases). This CDR3 is built from 15 residues. Germline-derived CDR1 and CDR2 are SGHDT and YYEEEE. V was trimmed by 5 bases and J by 8 bases, leaving 22 bases between them. The CDR3 DNA follows: TGTGCCAGCAGGGGGTGGGGCGCCCCCTCGTTTACCCAGTACTTC. Protein product: CASRGWGAPSFTQYF.

This clone was seen just once. The V and J genes are TRBV7-9 and TRBJ2-5; D ambiguous. The J call may not be correct, given that the DNA end is closer to TRBJ2-7. Germline V CDR1 and CDR2: SEHNR, FQNEAQ (reference sequence). There are 13 residues in the CDR3. CDR3 residues: CASASGQTYEQYF. The CDR3 nucleotides are TGTGCCAGCGCCTCTGGCCAAACCTACGAGCAGTACTTC.

V usage is TRBV19 and J usage is TRBJ1-5; no definite D call. Germline loops: CDR1 LNHDA, CDR2 SQIVND (reference sequence). This CDR3 spans 16 amino acids. Deletions cut 10 bases from V and 3 bases from J, with 22 bases between. CDR3: CATYPGWGRDNQPQHF. CDR3 in DNA: TGTGCCACCTACCCGGGTTGGGGTAGGGACAATCAGCCCCAGCATTTT. The variable domain in full, completed from reference TRBV19 and TRBJ1-5, reads DGGITQSPKYLFRKEGQNVTLSCEQNLNHDAMYWYRQDPGQGLRLIYYSQIVNDFQKGDIAEGYSVSREKKESFPLTVTSAQKNPTAFYLCATYPGWGRDNQPQHFGDGTRLSIL.

This clone has a handful of counts. The chain links TRBV19 to TRBJ2-7, with 9 bases aligning to TRBD2. There are 14 residues in the CDR3. CDR1 is LNHDA and CDR2 is SQIVND in the germline V gene (reference sequence). V was pared by 3 bases and J by 3 bases, with 3 bases of the junction left unmatched. In DNA, the CDR3 is TGTGCCAGTAGTATGGTAGCGGGAGACTACGAGCAGTACTTC. Protein product: CASSMVAGDYEQYF.

Concerning this clone: An end of the junction does not agree with germline; a read error may underlie this. The chain is built from TRBV6-1 and TRBJ1-4; 8 nucleotides line up with TRBD1. The CDR3 loop spans 12 amino acids. Germline loops: CDR1 MNHNS, CDR2 SASEGT. The DNA for the CDR3 is TGTGCCAGCAGTGGATATCCGGGACAGGAGGTTTTT. Protein: CASSGYPGQEVF.

The CDR3 reads CASSPTPLRRTVTYEQYF. The CDR3 DNA reads TGTGCCAGCAGCCCCACCCCTTTGCGTCGGACAGTTACCTACGAGCAGTACTTC. The genes are TRBV7-8 and TRBJ2-7, with D possibly being TRBD1 (6 bases). The CDR3 runs 18 residues. V was trimmed by 5 bases and J by 2 bases, leaving 25 bases between them. Germline lookup yields CDR1 SGHVS and CDR2 FQNEAQ.

V is TRBV7-9 and J is TRBJ2-1; a possible D gene is TRBD1 (6 bases). The CDR3 extends over 15 amino acids. Germline CDR1 is SEHNR and CDR2 is FQNEAQ (reference sequence). V lost 5 bases, J lost 6 bases, and 17 bases lay in between. The CDR3: CASSAHQGLPNEQFF. The DNA for the CDR3 is TGTGCCAGCAGCGCTCATCAGGGGCTTCCCAATGAGCAGTTCTTC. Combining the CDR3 with reference TRBV7-9 and TRBJ2-1 gives the whole variable domain DTGVSQNPRHKITKRGQNVTFRCDPISEHNRLYWYRQTLGQGPEFLTYFQNEAQLEKSRLLSDRFSAERPKGSFSTLEIQRTEQGDSAMYLCASSAHQGLPNEQFFGPGTRLTVL.

V is TRBV2 and J is TRBJ2-1; D gene uncertain. Trimming removed 6 bases at V and 6 bases at J, with 9 bases between. This CDR3 has 12 amino acids. In germline, CDR1 is SNHLY, CDR2 FYNNEI. The CDR3 sequence: CASRSVGNEQFF. CDR3 nucleotide sequence: TGTGCCAGCAGGTCCGTGGGCAATGAGCAGTTCTTC.

The V and J genes are TRBV7-8 and TRBJ1-5, with 10 nucleotides matching TRBD1. Germline CDR1 and CDR2: SGHVS and FQNEAQ. The CDR3 runs to 16 residues. Losses at the gene ends were 5 bases for V and 7 bases for J; bases not matched to a gene: 11. CDR3 bases: TGTGCCAGCAGCGCCTGGGGGACAGGGGTCGGACAGCCCCAGCATTTT. Translating gives CASSAWGTGVGQPQHF.